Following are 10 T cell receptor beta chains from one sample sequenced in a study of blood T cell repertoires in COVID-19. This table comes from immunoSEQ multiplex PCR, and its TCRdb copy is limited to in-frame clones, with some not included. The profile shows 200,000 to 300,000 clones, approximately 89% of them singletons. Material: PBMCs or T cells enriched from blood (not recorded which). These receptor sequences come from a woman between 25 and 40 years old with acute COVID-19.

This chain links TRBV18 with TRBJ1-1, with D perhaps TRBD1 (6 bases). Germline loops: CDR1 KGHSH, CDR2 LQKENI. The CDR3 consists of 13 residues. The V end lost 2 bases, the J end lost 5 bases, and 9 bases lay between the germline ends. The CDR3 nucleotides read TGTGCCAGCTCACCAATGCAGGGGACTGAAGCTTTCTTT. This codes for CASSPMQGTEAFF.

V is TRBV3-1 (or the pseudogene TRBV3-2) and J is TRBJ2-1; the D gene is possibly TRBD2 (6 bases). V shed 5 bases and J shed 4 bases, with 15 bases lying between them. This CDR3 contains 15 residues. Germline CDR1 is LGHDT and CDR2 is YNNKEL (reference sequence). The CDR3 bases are TGTGCCAGCAGCTCGACCGGGGCGGGATACAATGAGCAGTTCTTC. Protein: CASSSTGAGYNEQFF.

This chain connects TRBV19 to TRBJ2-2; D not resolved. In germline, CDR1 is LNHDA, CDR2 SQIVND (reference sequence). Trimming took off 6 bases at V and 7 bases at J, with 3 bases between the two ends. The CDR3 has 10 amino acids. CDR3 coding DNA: TGTGCCAGTAGCGGCGGGGAGCTGTTTTTT. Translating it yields CASSGGELFF. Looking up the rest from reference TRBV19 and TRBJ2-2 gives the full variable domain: DGGITQSPKYLFRKEGQNVTLSCEQNLNHDAMYWYRQDPGQGLRLIYYSQIVNDFQKGDIAEGYSVSREKKESFPLTVTSAQKNPTAFYLCASSGGELFFGEGSRLTVL.

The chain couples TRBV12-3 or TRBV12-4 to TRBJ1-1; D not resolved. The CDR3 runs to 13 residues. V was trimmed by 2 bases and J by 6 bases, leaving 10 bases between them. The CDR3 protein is CASSLSEGPEAFF. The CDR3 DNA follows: TGTGCCAGCAGTTTATCTGAGGGTCCTGAAGCTTTCTTT.

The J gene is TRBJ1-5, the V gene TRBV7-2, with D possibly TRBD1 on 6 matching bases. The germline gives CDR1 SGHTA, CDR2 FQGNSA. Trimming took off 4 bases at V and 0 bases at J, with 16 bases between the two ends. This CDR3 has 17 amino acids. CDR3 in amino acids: CASSSNRESYSNQPQHF. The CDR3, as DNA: TGTGCCAGCAGCTCGAACAGGGAATCCTATAGCAATCAGCCCCAGCATTTT.

The CDR3 region is CASRRGTLDWQYF. Here the CDR3 DNA reads TGTGCCAGTAGAAGGGGGACCCTCGACTGGCAGTACTTC. The chain carries TRBV19 and TRBJ2-7, with D possibly matching TRBD1 (6 bases). The CDR3 sequence is 13 residues long. Trimming took 6 bases from V and 9 from J, leaving 18 bases between them. Germline V gene data show CDR1 as LNHDA and CDR2 as SQIVND (reference sequence).

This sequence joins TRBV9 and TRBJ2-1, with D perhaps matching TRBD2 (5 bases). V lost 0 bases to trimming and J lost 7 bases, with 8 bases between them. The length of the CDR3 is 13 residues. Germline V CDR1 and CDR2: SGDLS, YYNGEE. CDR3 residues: CASSVGVANEQFF. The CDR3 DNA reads TGTGCCAGCAGCGTAGGGGTAGCGAATGAGCAGTTCTTC.

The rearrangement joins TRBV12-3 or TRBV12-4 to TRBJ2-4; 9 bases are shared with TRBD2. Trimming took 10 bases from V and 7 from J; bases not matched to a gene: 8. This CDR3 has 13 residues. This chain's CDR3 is CAISRGGVNIQYF. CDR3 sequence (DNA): TGTGCCATCTCGCGGGGGGGCGTGAACATTCAGTACTTC.

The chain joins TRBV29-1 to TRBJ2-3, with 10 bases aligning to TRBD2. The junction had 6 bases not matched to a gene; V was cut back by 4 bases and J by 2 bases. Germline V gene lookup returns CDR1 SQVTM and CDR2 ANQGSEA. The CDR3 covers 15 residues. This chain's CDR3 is CSVGGLAGVTDTQYF. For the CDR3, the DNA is TGCAGCGTTGGGGGGCTAGCGGGGGTCACAGATACGCAGTATTTT.

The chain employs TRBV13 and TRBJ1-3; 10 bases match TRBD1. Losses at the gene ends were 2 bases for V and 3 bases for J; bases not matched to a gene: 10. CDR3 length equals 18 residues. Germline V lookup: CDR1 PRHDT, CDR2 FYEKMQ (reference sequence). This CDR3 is CASSLSTGTGASGNTIYF. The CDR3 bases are TGTGCCAGCAGCTTATCCACCGGGACAGGGGCCAGTGGAAACACCATATATTTT.